This entry features one T cell receptor beta chain sequence. Its antigen is unidentified. TCRdb reanalyzed the 5' RACE reads, giving one entry per CDR3 protein sequence and no DNA. Its table records over 150,000 distinct CDR3 sequences. These data originate in a study of monozygotic twins with inflammatory bowel disease. Study-wide points: Clonotype sharing was lower in IBD patients than healthy twins, most markedly with disease activity.

The CDR3 spans 13 residues. The germline CDR1 and CDR2 sequences are SEHNR and FQNEAQ (reference sequence). The chain uses TRBV7-9 and TRBJ2-1; TCRdb lists TRBD1, though no DNA is available to test this call. This TCR came from a human donor with ulcerative colitis or Crohn's disease, or a healthy co-twin of an affected twin (not recorded which). Input material: blood. CDR3 sequence: CASSLDTINEQFF.